This T cell receptor (beta chain) was sequenced for a study of PD-L1 blockade in urothelial cancer. Background on the study: Patients began atezolizumab, 1,200 mg intravenously every 3 weeks, in the mid-2010s.

V gave up 3 bases and J gave up 15 bases, with 21 bases separating them. The CDR3 extends over 14 amino acids. The germline V gene encodes CDR1 KGHSH and CDR2 LQKENI. This clone was picked up one time. The repertoire was sequenced with immunoSEQ multiplex PCR; TCRdb's copy has only in-frame clones and lacks some. The sample lists roughly 49,000 clones, about 86% occurring once. Time point specified: pretreatment peripheral blood. The source of this sequence is a man in his fifties or sixties with urothelial cancer. The chain recombines TRBV18 with TRBJ2-1; D perhaps matches TRBD2 (6 bases). The source was PBMCs, collected around atezolizumab (anti-PD-L1) treatment. CDR3 nucleotides: TGTGCCAGCTCACCGATCTCCTCGTGGGGGGATCGGTTCTTC. It yields the protein CASSPISSWGDRFF.